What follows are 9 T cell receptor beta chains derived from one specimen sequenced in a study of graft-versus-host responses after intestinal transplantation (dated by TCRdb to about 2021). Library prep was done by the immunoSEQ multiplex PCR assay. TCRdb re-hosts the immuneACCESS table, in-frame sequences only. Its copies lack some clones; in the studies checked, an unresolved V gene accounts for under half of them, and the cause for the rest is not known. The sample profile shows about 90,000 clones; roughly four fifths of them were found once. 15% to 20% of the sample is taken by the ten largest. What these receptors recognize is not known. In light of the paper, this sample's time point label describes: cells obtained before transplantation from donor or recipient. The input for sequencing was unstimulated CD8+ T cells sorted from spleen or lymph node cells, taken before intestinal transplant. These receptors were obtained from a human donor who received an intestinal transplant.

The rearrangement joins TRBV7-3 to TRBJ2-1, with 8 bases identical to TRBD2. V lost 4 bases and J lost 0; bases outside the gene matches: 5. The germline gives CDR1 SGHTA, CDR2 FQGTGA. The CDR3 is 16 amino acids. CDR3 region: CASSSIGGASYNEQFF. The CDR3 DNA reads TGTGCCAGCAGCTCAATCGGGGGGGCCTCCTACAATGAGCAGTTCTTC. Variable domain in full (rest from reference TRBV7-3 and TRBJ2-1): GAGVSQTPSNKVTEKGKYVELRCDPISGHTALYWYRQSLGQGPEFLIYFQGTGAADDSGLPNDRFFAVRPEGSVSTLKIQRTERGDSAVYLCASSSIGGASYNEQFFGPGTRLTVL.

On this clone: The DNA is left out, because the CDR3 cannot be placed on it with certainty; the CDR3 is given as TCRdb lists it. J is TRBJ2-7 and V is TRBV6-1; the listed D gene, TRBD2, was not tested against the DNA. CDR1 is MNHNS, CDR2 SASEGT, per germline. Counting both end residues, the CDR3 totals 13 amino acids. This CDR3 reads CASSTSGNHEQYF.

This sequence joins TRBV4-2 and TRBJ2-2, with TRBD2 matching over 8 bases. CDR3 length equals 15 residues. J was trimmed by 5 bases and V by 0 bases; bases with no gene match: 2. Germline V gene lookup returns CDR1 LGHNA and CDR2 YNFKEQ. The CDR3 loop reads CASSQEAGVTGELFF. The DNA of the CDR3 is TGTGCCAGCAGCCAAGAAGCGGGAGTAACCGGGGAGCTGTTTTTT.

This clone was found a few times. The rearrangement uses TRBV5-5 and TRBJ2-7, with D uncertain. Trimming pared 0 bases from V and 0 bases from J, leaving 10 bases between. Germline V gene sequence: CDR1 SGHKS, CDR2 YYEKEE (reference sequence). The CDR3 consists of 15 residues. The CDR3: CASSLGSRPSYEQYF. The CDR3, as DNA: TGTGCCAGCAGCTTGGGATCCAGGCCCTCCTACGAGCAGTACTTC. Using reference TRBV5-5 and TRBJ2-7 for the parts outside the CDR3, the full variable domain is DAGVTQSPTHLIKTRGQQVTLRCSPISGHKSVSWYQQVLGQGPQFIFQYYEKEERGRGNFPDRFSARQFPNYSSELNVNALLLGDSALYLCASSLGSRPSYEQYFGPGTRLTVT.

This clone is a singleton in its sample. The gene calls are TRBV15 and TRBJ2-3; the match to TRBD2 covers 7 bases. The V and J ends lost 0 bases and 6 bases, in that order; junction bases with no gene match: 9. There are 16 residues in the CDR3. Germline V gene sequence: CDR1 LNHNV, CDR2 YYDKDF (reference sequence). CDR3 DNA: TGTGCCACCAGCAGAGAGGCGGGAGATGCATTTGATACGCAGTATTTT. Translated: CATSREAGDAFDTQYF.

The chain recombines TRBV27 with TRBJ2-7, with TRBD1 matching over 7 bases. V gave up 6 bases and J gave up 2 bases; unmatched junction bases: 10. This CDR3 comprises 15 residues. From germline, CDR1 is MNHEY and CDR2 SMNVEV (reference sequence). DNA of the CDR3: TGTGCCAGCAGGCCGACAGGGAGTATAACCTACGAGCAGTACTTC. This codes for CASRPTGSITYEQYF.

The CDR3 sequence: CASSEFGVNYEQYF. CDR3 DNA sequence: TGTGCCAGCAGTGAATTCGGGGTTAACTACGAGCAGTACTTC. This chain links TRBV6-1 with TRBJ2-7; maybe TRBD2 (5 bases). V was pared by 2 bases and J by 3 bases, with 11 bases between. The CDR3 loop spans 14 amino acids. Germline V gives CDR1 MNHNS, CDR2 SASEGT.

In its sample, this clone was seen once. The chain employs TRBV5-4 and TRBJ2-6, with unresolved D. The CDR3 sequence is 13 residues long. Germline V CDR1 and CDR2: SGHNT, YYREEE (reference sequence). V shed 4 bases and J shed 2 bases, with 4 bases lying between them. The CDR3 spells CASSDPGANVLTF. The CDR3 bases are TGTGCCAGCAGCGATCCTGGGGCCAACGTCCTGACTTTC.

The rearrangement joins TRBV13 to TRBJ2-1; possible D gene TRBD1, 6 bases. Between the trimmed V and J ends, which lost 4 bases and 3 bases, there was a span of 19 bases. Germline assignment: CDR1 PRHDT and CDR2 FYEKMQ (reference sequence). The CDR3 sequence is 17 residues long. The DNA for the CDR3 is TGTGCCAGCAGCTACTGTTTCCGGGACACAATCTACAATGAGCAGTTCTTC. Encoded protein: CASSYCFRDTIYNEQFF.